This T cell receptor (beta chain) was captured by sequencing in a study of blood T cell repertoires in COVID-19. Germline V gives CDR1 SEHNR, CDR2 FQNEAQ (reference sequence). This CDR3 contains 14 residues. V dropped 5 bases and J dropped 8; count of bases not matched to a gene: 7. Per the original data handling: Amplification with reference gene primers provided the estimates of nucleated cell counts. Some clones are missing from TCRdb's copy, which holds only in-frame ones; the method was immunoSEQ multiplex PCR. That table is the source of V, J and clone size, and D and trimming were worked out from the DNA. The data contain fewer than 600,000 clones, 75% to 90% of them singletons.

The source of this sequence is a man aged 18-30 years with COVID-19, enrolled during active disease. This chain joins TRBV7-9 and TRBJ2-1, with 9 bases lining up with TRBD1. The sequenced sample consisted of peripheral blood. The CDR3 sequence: CASSAGQGFDEQFF. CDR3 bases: TGTGCCAGCAGCGCGGGACAGGGTTTCGATGAGCAGTTCTTC.